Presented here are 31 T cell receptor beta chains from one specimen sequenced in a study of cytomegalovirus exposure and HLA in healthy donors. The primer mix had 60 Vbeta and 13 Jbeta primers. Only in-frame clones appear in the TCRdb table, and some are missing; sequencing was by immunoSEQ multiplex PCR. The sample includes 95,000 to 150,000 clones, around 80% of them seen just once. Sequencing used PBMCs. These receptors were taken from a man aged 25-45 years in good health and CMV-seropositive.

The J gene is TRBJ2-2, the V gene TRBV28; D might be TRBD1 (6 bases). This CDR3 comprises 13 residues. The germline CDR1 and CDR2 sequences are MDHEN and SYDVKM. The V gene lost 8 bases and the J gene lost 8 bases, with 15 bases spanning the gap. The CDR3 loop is CASGRGSVGELFF. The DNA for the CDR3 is TGTGCCAGCGGCAGGGGATCTGTGGGGGAGCTGTTTTTT.

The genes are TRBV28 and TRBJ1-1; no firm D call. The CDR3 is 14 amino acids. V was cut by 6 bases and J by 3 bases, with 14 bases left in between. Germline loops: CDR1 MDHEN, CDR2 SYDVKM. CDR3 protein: CASSEPGGHTEAFF. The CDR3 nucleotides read TGTGCCAGCAGCGAGCCCGGAGGACACACTGAAGCTTTCTTT.

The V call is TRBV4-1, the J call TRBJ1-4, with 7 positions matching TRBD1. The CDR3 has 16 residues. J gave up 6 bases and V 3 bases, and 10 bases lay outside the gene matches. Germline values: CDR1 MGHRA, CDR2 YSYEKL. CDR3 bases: TGCGCCAGCAGCCAGGGTTACAGGGGCCGGGATGAAAAACTGTTTTTT. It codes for CASSQGYRGRDEKLFF.

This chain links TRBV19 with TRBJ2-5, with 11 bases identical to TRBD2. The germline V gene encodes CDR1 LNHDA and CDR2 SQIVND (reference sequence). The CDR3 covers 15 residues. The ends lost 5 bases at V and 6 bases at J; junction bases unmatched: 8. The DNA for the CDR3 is TGTGCCAGTAGTTCCGTAGCGGGAGGGCCCAAGACCCAGTACTTC. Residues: CASSSVAGGPKTQYF.

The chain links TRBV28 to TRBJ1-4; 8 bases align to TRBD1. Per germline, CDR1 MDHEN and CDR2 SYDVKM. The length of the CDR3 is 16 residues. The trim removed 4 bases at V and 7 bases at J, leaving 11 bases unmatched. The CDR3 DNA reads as TGTGCCAGCAGTTCCCCCCAGGGGGCACGGGGTGAAAAACTGTTTTTT. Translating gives CASSSPQGARGEKLFF.

For the CDR3, the DNA is TGTGCCATCAGTGAGAAGCTGAAAGAAAAACTGTTTTTT. It codes for CAISEKLKEKLFF. The chain joins TRBV10-3 to TRBJ1-4; unclear D gene. CDR1 and CDR2 (germline): ENHRY, SYGVKD. The CDR3 sequence is 13 residues long. The V end lost 2 bases, the J end lost 8 bases, and 9 bases lay between the germline ends.

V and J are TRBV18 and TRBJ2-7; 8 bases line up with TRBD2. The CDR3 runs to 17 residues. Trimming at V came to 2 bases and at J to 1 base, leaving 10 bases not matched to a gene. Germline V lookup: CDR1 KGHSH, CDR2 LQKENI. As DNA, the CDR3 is TGTGCCAGCTCACCAGCCTCGGGGGGGATTATGTCCTACGAGCAGTACTTC. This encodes CASSPASGGIMSYEQYF.

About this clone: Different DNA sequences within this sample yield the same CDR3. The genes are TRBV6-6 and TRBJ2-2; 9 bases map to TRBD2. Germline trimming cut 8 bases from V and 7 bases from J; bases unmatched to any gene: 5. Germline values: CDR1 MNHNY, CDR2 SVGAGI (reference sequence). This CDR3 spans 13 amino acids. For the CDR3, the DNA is TGTGCCAGCGGCGGGCGGGGGGGCGGGGAGCTGTTTTTT. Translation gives CASGGRGGGELFF.

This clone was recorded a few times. The CDR3 protein is CASGPQRKQETQYF. CDR3 DNA sequence: TGCGCCAGCGGTCCGCAGCGGAAACAAGAGACCCAGTACTTC. The rearrangement joins TRBV5-1 to TRBJ2-5, with D maybe TRBD2 (5 bases). Germline values: CDR1 SGHRS, CDR2 YFSETQ. The CDR3 runs 14 residues. Trimming took off 7 bases at V and 2 bases at J, with 15 bases between the two ends.

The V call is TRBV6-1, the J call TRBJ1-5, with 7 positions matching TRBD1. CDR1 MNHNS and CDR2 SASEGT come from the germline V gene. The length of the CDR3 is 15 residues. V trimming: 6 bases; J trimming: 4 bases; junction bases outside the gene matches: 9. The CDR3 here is CASSELSRGNQPQHF. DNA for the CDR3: TGTGCCAGCAGCGAACTGAGCAGGGGGAATCAGCCCCAGCATTTT.

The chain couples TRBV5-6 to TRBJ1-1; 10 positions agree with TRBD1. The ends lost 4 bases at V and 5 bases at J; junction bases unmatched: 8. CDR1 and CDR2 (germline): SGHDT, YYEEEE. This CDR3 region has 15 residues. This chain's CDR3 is CASSKGTGVRTEAFF. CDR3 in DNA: TGTGCCAGCAGCAAAGGGACAGGGGTTCGGACTGAAGCTTTCTTT.

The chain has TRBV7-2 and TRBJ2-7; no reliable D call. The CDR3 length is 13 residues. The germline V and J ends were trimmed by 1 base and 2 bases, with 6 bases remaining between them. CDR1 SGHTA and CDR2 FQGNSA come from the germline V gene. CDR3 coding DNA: TGTGCCAGCAGCTTAGTAGAAACCTACGAGCAGTACTTC. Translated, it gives CASSLVETYEQYF.

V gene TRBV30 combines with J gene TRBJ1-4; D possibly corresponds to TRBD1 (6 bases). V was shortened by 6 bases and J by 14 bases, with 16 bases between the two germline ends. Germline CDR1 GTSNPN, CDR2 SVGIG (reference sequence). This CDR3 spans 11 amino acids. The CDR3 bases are TGTGCCTGTAGCAATCGACAGGATCTGTTTTTT. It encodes CACSNRQDLFF. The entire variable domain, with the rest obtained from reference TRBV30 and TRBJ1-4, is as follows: SQTIHQWPATLVQPVGSPLSLECTVEGTSNPNLYWYRQAAGRGLQLLFYSVGIGQISSEVPQNLSASRPQDRQFILSSKKLLLSDSGFYLCACSNRQDLFFGSGTQLSVL.

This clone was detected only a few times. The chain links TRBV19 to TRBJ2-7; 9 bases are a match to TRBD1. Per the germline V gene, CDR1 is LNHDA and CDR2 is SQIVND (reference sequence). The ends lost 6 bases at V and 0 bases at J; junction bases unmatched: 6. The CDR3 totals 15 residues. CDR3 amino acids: CASSDRDRASYEQYF. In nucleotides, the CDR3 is TGTGCCAGTAGCGACCGGGACAGGGCCTCCTACGAGCAGTACTTC.

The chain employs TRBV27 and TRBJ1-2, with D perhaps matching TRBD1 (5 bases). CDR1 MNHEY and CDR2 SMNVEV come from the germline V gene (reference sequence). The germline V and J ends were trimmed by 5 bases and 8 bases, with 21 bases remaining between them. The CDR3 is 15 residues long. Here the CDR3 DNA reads TGTGCCAGCAGTCCGATCGCGGGGGGGTCTCACGGCTACACCTTC. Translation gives CASSPIAGGSHGYTF.

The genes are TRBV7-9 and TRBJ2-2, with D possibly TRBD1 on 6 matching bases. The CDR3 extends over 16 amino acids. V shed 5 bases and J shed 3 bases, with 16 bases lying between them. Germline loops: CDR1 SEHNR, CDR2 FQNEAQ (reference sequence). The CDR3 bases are TGTGCCAGCAGCAAACAGGGTGCGGCGGACACCGGGGAGCTGTTTTTT. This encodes CASSKQGAADTGELFF. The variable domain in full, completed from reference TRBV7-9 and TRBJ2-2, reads DTGVSQNPRHKITKRGQNVTFRCDPISEHNRLYWYRQTLGQGPEFLTYFQNEAQLEKSRLLSDRFSAERPKGSFSTLEIQRTEQGDSAMYLCASSKQGAADTGELFFGEGSRLTVL.

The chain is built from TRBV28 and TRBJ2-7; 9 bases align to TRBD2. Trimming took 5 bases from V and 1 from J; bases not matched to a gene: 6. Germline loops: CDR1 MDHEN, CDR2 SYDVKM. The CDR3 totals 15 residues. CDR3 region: CASSVAGEGSYEQYF. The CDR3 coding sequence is TGTGCCAGCAGTGTAGCGGGAGAGGGATCCTACGAGCAGTACTTC. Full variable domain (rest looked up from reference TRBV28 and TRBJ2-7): DVKVTQSSRYLVKRTGEKVFLECVQDMDHENMFWYRQDPGLGLRLIYFSYDVKMKEKGDIPEGYSVSREKKERFSLILESASTNQTSMYLCASSVAGEGSYEQYFGPGTRLTVT.

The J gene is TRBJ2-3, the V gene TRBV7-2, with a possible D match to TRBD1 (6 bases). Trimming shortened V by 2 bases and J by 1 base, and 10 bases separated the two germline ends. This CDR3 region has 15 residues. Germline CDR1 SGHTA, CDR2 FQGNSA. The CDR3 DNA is TGTGCCAGCAGCTTATGGGGGCCTGGCACAGATACGCAGTATTTT. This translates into CASSLWGPGTDTQYF.

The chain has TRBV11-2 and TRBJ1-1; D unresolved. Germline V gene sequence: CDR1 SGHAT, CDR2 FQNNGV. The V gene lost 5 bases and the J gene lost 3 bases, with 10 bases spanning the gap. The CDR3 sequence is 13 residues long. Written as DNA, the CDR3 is TGTGCCAGCAGCCCGCAGGTCGACACTGAAGCTTTCTTT. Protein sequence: CASSPQVDTEAFF. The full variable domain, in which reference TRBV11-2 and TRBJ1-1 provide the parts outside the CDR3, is EAGVAQSPRYKIIEKRQSVAFWCNPISGHATLYWYQQILGQGPKLLIQFQNNGVVDDSQLPKDRFSAERLKGVDSTLKIQPAKLEDSAVYLCASSPQVDTEAFFGQGTRLTVV.

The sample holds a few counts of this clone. CDR3 protein: CASSLGTGIEKLFF. CDR3 DNA: TGTGCCAGCAGCCTGGGGACAGGGATCGAAAAACTGTTTTTT. The V and J genes are TRBV11-1 and TRBJ1-4, with 9 positions matching TRBD1. Trimming took 5 bases from V and 8 from J; bases not matched to a gene: 6. The V gene's germline CDR1 is SGHAT and CDR2 FQDESV (reference sequence). The CDR3 has 14 amino acids.

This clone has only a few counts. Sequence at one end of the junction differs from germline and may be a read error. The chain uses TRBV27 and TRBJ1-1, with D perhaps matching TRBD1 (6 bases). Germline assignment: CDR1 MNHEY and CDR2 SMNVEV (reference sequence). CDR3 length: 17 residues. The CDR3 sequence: CASILIASGVGNTEAFF. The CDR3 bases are TGTGCCAGCATTTTAATTGCCTCAGGGGTAGGAAACACTGAAGCTTTCTTT.

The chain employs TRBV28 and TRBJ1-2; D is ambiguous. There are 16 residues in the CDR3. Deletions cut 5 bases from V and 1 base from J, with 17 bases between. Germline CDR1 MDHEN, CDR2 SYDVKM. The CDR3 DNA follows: TGTGCCAGCAGTCACCTCTCAGGAATTTTTAACTATGGCTACACCTTC. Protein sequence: CASSHLSGIFNYGYTF.

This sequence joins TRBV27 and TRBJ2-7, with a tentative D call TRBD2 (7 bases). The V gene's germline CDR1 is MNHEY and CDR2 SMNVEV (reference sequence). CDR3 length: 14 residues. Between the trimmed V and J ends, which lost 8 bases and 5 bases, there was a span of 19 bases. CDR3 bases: TGTGCCAGCGGGAGGGGGGTCGGGGGAGACGAGCAGTACTTC. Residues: CASGRGVGGDEQYF.

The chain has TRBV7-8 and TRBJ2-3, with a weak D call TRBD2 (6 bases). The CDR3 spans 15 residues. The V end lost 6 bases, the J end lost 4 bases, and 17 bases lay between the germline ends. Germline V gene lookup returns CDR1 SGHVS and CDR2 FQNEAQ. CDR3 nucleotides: TGTGCCAGCAGACCTACGACTAGTGACCCAGATACGCAGTATTTT. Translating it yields CASRPTTSDPDTQYF.

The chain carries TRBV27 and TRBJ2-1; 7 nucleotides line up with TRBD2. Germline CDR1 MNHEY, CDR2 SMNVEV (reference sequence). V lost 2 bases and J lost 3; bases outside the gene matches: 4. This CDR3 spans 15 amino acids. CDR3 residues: CASSLRLADYNEQFF. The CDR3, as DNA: TGTGCCAGCAGTTTACGGCTAGCGGACTACAATGAGCAGTTCTTC.

CDR3 DNA sequence: TGTGCCAGCAGTTTAGATGGCGGGGAAACGCAAGGTCGCTACGAGCAGTACTTC. Encoded protein: CASSLDGGETQGRYEQYF. The rearrangement joins TRBV28 to TRBJ2-7, with D possibly being TRBD2 (6 bases). Trimming took 2 bases from V and 3 from J, leaving 23 bases between them. The CDR3 consists of 18 residues. The germline V gene has CDR1 MDHEN and CDR2 SYDVKM.

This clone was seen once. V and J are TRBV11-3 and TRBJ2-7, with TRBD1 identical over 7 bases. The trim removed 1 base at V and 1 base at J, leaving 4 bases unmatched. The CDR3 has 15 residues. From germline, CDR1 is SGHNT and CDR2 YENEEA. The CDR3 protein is CASSLGRQGSYEQYF. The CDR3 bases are TGTGCCAGCAGCTTAGGCCGACAGGGTTCCTACGAGCAGTACTTC.

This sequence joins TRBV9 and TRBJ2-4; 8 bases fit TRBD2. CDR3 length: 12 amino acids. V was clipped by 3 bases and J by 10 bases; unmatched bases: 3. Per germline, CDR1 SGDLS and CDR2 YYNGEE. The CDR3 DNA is TGTGCCAGCAGCGCACGGGGGGGAATTCAGTACTTC. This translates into CASSARGGIQYF.

The CDR3, as DNA: TGTGCCAGCAGGGGGCCAGGGGGCTTCAATCAGCCCCAGCATTTT. It is translated as CASRGPGGFNQPQHF. This chain connects TRBV6-1 to TRBJ1-5, with 8 positions matching TRBD1. V was clipped by 6 bases and J by 3 bases; unmatched bases: 7. Germline V gives CDR1 MNHNS, CDR2 SASEGT. The CDR3 contains 15 residues.

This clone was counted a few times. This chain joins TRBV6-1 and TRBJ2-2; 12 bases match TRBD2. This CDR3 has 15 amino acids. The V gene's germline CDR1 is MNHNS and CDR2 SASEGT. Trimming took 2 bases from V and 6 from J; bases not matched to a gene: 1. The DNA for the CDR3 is TGTGCCAGCAGTGAACTAGCGGGAGGGCCCGGGGAGCTGTTTTTT. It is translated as CASSELAGGPGELFF.

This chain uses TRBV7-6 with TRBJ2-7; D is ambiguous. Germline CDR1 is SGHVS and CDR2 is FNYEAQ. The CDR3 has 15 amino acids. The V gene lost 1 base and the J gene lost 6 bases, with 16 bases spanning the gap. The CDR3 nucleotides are TGTGCCAGCAGCTTAGAATCTTCGCTACCGTCCGAGCAGTACTTC. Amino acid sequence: CASSLESSLPSEQYF.